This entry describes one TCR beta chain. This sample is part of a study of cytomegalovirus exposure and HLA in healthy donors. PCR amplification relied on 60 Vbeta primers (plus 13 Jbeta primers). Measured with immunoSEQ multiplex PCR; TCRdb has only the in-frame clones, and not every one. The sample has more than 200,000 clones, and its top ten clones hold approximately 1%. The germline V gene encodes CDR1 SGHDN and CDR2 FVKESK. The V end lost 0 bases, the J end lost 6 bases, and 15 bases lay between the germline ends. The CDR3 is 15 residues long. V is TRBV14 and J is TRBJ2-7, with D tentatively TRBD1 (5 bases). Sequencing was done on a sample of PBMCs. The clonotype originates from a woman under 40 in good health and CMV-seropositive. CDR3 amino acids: CASSQDQARVGEQYF. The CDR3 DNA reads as TGTGCCAGCAGCCAAGACCAGGCCAGGGTGGGCGAGCAGTACTTC. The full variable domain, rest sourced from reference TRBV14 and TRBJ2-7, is EAGVTQFPSHSVIEKGQTVTLRCDPISGHDNLYWYRRVMGKEIKFLLHFVKESKQDESGMPNNRFLAERTGGTYSTLKVQPAELEDSGVYFCASSQDQARVGEQYFGPGTRLTVT.